The 20 T cell receptor beta chains presented below share a single source sample, sequenced in a study of cytomegalovirus exposure and HLA in healthy donors. Primers for the PCR totalled 60 Vbeta and 13 Jbeta. Sequenced by immunoSEQ multiplex PCR; TCRdb stores in-frame clones only, minus some. The sample lists fewer than 100,000 clones; under 80% were seen once. Sequenced material: PBMCs. The source of these receptors is a man aged 40-49 years in good health and CMV-seropositive.

V and J are TRBV7-3 and TRBJ2-7; perhaps TRBD1 as D (6 bases). The length of the CDR3 is 13 residues. The germline gives CDR1 SGHTA, CDR2 FQGTGA. Trimming left V 4 bases short and J 6 bases short, with 13 bases between. DNA for the CDR3: TGTGCCAGCAGCTCACAGGGTATTGGCGAGCAGTACTTC. It encodes CASSSQGIGEQYF. Full variable domain (outside the CDR3, taken from reference TRBV7-3 and TRBJ2-7): GAGVSQTPSNKVTEKGKYVELRCDPISGHTALYWYRQSLGQGPEFLIYFQGTGAADDSGLPNDRFFAVRPEGSVSTLKIQRTERGDSAVYLCASSSQGIGEQYFGPGTRLTVT.

The chain is built from TRBV2 and TRBJ1-4; D may be TRBD1 (5 bases). The germline V gene encodes CDR1 SNHLY and CDR2 FYNNEI. V gave up 8 bases and J gave up 14 bases, with 18 bases separating them. The CDR3 runs 12 residues. Written as DNA, the CDR3 is TGTGCCAGCGGGAACAGGAGAGGAATGCTGTTTTTT. Residues: CASGNRRGMLFF.

The J gene is TRBJ2-5, the V gene TRBV9, with 12 nucleotides matching TRBD2. Germline-derived CDR1 and CDR2 are SGDLS and YYNGEE. The CDR3 spans 16 residues. Trimming at V came to 4 bases and at J to 2 bases, leaving 6 bases not matched to a gene. CDR3 sequence reads: CASSSTLAGGQETQYF. CDR3 DNA: TGTGCCAGCAGCAGCACTCTAGCGGGGGGGCAAGAGACCCAGTACTTC.

The chain joins TRBV9 to TRBJ2-7, with TRBD1 matching 9 bases. Germline CDR1 SGDLS, CDR2 YYNGEE. CDR3 size: 17 residues. V was clipped by 0 bases and J by 3 bases; unmatched bases: 10. The chain's CDR3 is CASSVASGQGIVYEQYF. The DNA for the CDR3 is TGTGCCAGCAGCGTAGCTTCCGGACAGGGGATCGTCTACGAGCAGTACTTC.

In regard to this clone: Other DNA sequences of this sample code for an identical CDR3. The V gene is TRBV5-6, the J gene TRBJ2-3; TRBD2 aligns across 10 bases. V shed 0 bases, J shed 4 bases, and the junction held 2 bases outside the gene matches. CDR3 size: 15 residues. Germline V CDR1 and CDR2: SGHDT, YYEEEE. Written as DNA, the CDR3 is TGTGCCAGCAGCTTGGTTCTAGCGGGAGCAGATACGCAGTATTTT. Protein: CASSLVLAGADTQYF.

This chain uses TRBV18 with TRBJ2-7, with 7 bases identical to TRBD1. CDR3 length: 14 amino acids. V lost 8 bases to trimming and J lost 6 bases; unmatched junction nucleotides: 13. Germline V CDR1 and CDR2: KGHSH, LQKENI. The CDR3, as DNA: TGTGCCAGCCAAGGGACAGTCGGAGTGTCCGAGCAGTACTTC. Protein: CASQGTVGVSEQYF. Drawing the rest from reference TRBV18 and TRBJ2-7, the complete variable domain is NAGVMQNPRHLVRRRGQEARLRCSPMKGHSHVYWYRQLPEEGLKFMVYLQKENIIDESGMPKERFSAEFPKEGPSILRIQQVVRGDSAAYFCASQGTVGVSEQYFGPGTRLTVT.

The chain is built from TRBV2 and TRBJ1-4; possibly TRBD1 for D (6 bases). CDR3 length: 14 residues. V lost 7 bases, J lost 4 bases, and 13 bases lay in between. Per germline, CDR1 SNHLY and CDR2 FYNNEI. The CDR3: CASKVQGDNEKLFF. In DNA, the CDR3 is TGTGCCAGCAAGGTACAGGGAGATAATGAAAAACTGTTTTTT.

V gene TRBV18 combines with J gene TRBJ1-2; 8 positions match TRBD1. Germline assignment: CDR1 KGHSH and CDR2 LQKENI. After removal of 3 bases from V and 8 bases from J, the junction contained 8 bases not matched to a gene. This CDR3 comprises 14 residues. The CDR3 sequence is CASSPGQELLGYTF. CDR3 bases: TGTGCCAGCTCACCGGGACAGGAACTTCTGGGCTACACCTTC.

This chain joins TRBV5-6 and TRBJ2-1; D unresolved. V lost 2 bases, J lost 5 bases, and 8 bases lay in between. This CDR3 has 13 amino acids. Looked up from germline, CDR1 is SGHDT and CDR2 is YYEEEE. CDR3 in amino acids: CASSLGENNEQFF. The CDR3 DNA reads as TGTGCCAGCAGCTTAGGAGAGAACAATGAGCAGTTCTTC. Looking up the rest from reference TRBV5-6 and TRBJ2-1 gives the full variable domain: DAGVTQSPTHLIKTRGQQVTLRCSPKSGHDTVSWYQQALGQGPQFIFQYYEEEERQRGNFPDRFSGHQFPNYSSELNVNALLLGDSALYLCASSLGENNEQFFGPGTRLTVL.

J is TRBJ2-2 and V is TRBV7-6; unclear D gene. From germline, CDR1 is SGHVS and CDR2 FNYEAQ. The V gene lost 2 bases and the J gene lost 8 bases, with 9 bases spanning the gap. The CDR3 totals 13 residues. CDR3 in DNA: TGTGCCAGCAGCTTACGGGTTGGGGGGGAGCTGTTTTTT. Amino acids: CASSLRVGGELFF.

The chain recombines TRBV7-9 with TRBJ2-7, with 10 positions matching TRBD2. Germline V CDR1 and CDR2: SEHNR, FQNEAQ (reference sequence). The CDR3 has 16 residues. V lost 5 bases and J lost 1; bases outside the gene matches: 8. The CDR3 DNA reads as TGTGCCAGCAGCCCCATTGGACTAGCGGTTTCCTACGAGCAGTACTTC. Translating it yields CASSPIGLAVSYEQYF. The full variable domain, rest sourced from reference TRBV7-9 and TRBJ2-7, is DTGVSQNPRHKITKRGQNVTFRCDPISEHNRLYWYRQTLGQGPEFLTYFQNEAQLEKSRLLSDRFSAERPKGSFSTLEIQRTEQGDSAMYLCASSPIGLAVSYEQYFGPGTRLTVT.

The chain employs TRBV28 and TRBJ1-2, with 8 bases aligning to TRBD1. The length of the CDR3 is 14 residues. The V segment lost 4 bases and the J segment 5 bases; nucleotides outside the gene matches: 6. Looked up from germline, CDR1 is MDHEN and CDR2 is SYDVKM. CDR3 residues: CASSSPTGGYGYTF. The DNA for the CDR3 is TGTGCCAGCAGTTCCCCCACAGGGGGATATGGCTACACCTTC.

The V and J genes are TRBV6-5 and TRBJ2-7, with TRBD1 as a possible D gene (5 bases). CDR1 MNHEY and CDR2 SVGAGI come from the germline V gene. Trimming removed 6 bases from V and 13 bases from J, with 16 bases in between. The CDR3 is 11 amino acids. The CDR3 DNA is TGTGCCAGCAGCCGTGGGTCAGGGTTCTACTTC. It specifies CASSRGSGFYF.

A few counts support this clone. V usage is TRBV5-6 and J usage is TRBJ1-2, with D hard to call. The CDR3 extends over 13 amino acids. CDR1 is SGHDT and CDR2 is YYEEEE in the germline V gene. The ends were cut back, 0 bases at V and 8 bases at J, with 11 bases in the middle. The CDR3 loop is CASSLGNSPGYTF. In nucleotides, the CDR3 is TGTGCCAGCAGCTTGGGGAACAGCCCGGGCTACACCTTC.

The rearrangement joins TRBV7-8 to TRBJ2-7; a weak D match, TRBD2 (6 bases). Trimming cost V 5 bases and J 0 bases, with 17 bases left between them. This CDR3 has 16 residues. The germline V gene has CDR1 SGHVS and CDR2 FQNEAQ. The CDR3 DNA follows: TGTGCCAGCAGCAAGAAGGAGGGGTTTAGCTCCTACGAGCAGTACTTC. It yields the protein CASSKKEGFSSYEQYF. The variable domain in full, with the rest retrieved from reference TRBV7-8 and TRBJ2-7, is GAGVSQSPRYKVAKRGQDVALRCDPISGHVSLFWYQQALGQGPEFLTYFQNEAQLDKSGLPSDRFFAERPEGSVSTLKIQRTQQEDSAVYLCASSKKEGFSSYEQYFGPGTRLTVT.

The J gene is TRBJ2-3, the V gene TRBV2; 14 bases align to TRBD2. The germline V gene has CDR1 SNHLY and CDR2 FYNNEI. The CDR3 consists of 16 residues. The V and J ends lost 8 bases and 1 base, in that order; junction bases with no gene match: 5. The DNA for the CDR3 is TGTGCCAGCCCCCGACTAGCGGGGGGGCGCACAGATACGCAGTATTTT. It specifies CASPRLAGGRTDTQYF. The whole variable domain, filled in from reference TRBV2 and TRBJ2-3, reads EPEVTQTPSHQVTQMGQEVILRCVPISNHLYFYWYRQILGQKVEFLVSFYNNEISEKSEIFDDQFSVERPDGSNFTLKIRSTKLEDSAMYFCASPRLAGGRTDTQYFGPGTRLTVL.

The CDR3 nucleotides are TGTGCCAGCAGCCCAGTATGGAGCTCTGGAAACACCATATATTTT. Translating gives CASSPVWSSGNTIYF. The V call is TRBV7-8, the J call TRBJ1-3, with D hard to call. Per the germline V gene, CDR1 is SGHVS and CDR2 is FQNEAQ. V was clipped by 5 bases and J by 0 bases, with 11 bases between them. This CDR3 spans 15 amino acids.

This clone was counted a few times. One end of the junction is discordant with germline, which a read error may explain. The rearrangement joins TRBV2 to TRBJ2-7, with 8 bases fitting TRBD1. Germline lookup yields CDR1 SNHLY and CDR2 FYNNEI. The CDR3 sequence is 11 residues long. CDR3 sequence: CASTLTGGPYF. In DNA, the CDR3 is TGTGCCAGCACCTTAACAGGGGGTCCATATTTC.

This clone was seen a few times. The genes are TRBV27 and TRBJ2-7; D is possibly TRBD1 (5 bases). Trimming removed 2 bases from V and 4 bases from J, with 15 bases in between. This CDR3 contains 15 residues. The germline gives CDR1 MNHEY, CDR2 SMNVEV (reference sequence). CDR3 coding DNA: TGTGCCAGCAGTTTAGTCGGACACGGTTCGTACGAGCAGTACTTC. This sequence encodes CASSLVGHGSYEQYF.

A single count supports this clone. The DNA of the CDR3 is TGCGCCAGCAGCCAAGATAGCGAGTACACTGAAGCTTTCTTT. Residues: CASSQDSEYTEAFF. This chain links TRBV4-3 with TRBJ1-1; no clear D gene. Trimming pared 0 bases from V and 3 bases from J, leaving 8 bases between. This CDR3 is 14 amino acids long. Germline V gene lookup returns CDR1 LGHNA and CDR2 YSLEER.